The entry below describes one T cell receptor (beta chain). The data are from a study of control samples from healthy donors and cancer patients. Per the germline V gene, CDR1 is MNHEY and CDR2 is SMNVEV (reference sequence). The CDR3 spans 14 residues. The V gene lost 4 bases and the J gene lost 7 bases, with 13 bases spanning the gap. Repertoires were generated with immunoSEQ multiplex PCR, while TCRdb's copy carries only in-frame clones and drops some. The table includes under 200,000 clones, roughly 94% detected once. The clonotype comes from a man aged 55 to 69 with colorectal cancer. The rearrangement links TRBV27 to TRBJ1-4, with no clear D. Sequencing was carried out using PBMCs. The CDR3 loop reads CASSSLGFGEKLFF. Written as DNA, the CDR3 is TGTGCCAGCAGTTCGCTGGGATTTGGTGAAAAACTGTTTTTT.